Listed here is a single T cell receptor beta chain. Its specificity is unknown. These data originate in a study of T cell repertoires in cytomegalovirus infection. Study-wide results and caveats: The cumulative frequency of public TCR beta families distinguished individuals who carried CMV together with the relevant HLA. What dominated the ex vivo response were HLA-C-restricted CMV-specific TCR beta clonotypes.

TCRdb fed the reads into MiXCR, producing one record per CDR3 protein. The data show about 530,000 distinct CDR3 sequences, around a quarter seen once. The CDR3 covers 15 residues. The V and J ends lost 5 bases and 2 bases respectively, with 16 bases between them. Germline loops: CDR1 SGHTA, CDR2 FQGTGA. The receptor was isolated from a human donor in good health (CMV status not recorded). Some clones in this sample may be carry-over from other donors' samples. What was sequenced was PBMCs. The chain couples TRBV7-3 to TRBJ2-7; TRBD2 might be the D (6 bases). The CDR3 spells CASSPGGSGAYEQYF. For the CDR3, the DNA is TGTGCCAGCAGCCCCGGTGGTAGCGGAGCCTACGAGCAGTACTTC.